This TCR beta chain comes out of a study of a mutant IDH1 vaccine in newly diagnosed glioma. Background on the study: At week 35 came visit V12, and visit V13 followed at week 47.

Trimming at V came to 4 bases and at J to 2 bases, leaving 5 bases not matched to a gene. Germline CDR1 MRHNA, CDR2 SNTAGT. The CDR3 covers 18 residues. The protocol was immunoSEQ multiplex PCR, while the TCRdb copy is restricted to in-frame clones and leaves out a portion. The data hold about 10,000 clones, with over 75% observed a single time. With respect to this clone: What it binds is unknown.

Time point noted: week 47, end of study. The content of each vaccine dose was 300 ug of mutant IDH1 20-mer peptide, and topical imiquimod accompanied it. Each astrocytoma in the donors was new, WHO grade 3 or 4, IDH1-mutant and ATRX-lost. The sample in question was PBMCs, obtained from a glioma patient whose treatment included an IDH1 peptide vaccine. The sequence derives from a man aged 25 to 40 with glioma. The chain employs TRBV6-4 and TRBJ2-6, with 13 nucleotides matching TRBD2. CDR3 DNA sequence: TGTGCCAGCAGTGTTCTCGGACTAGCGGGAGCTGGGGCCAACGTCCTGACTTTC. This gives the protein CASSVLGLAGAGANVLTF.